This T cell receptor beta chain was captured in a study of blood T cell repertoires in COVID-19. Study summary: From T cells, B-cell-depleted T cells, or PBMCs came the material, which was cDNA or gDNA.

Some clones are missing from TCRdb's copy, which holds only in-frame ones; the method was immunoSEQ multiplex PCR. The sample carries some 80,000 clones, about 76% recorded once. Per germline, CDR1 SEHNR and CDR2 FQNEAQ (reference sequence). CDR3 length equals 15 residues. Between the trimmed V and J ends, which lost 0 bases and 3 bases, there was a span of 8 bases. The sequencing input was peripheral blood. This chain joins TRBV7-9 and TRBJ2-2; D ambiguous. This TCR was recovered from a man at least 80 years old with acute or convalescent COVID-19. The DNA of the CDR3 is TGTGCCAGCAGCTTAGCAGCCAGGCACACCGGGGAGCTGTTTTTT. Encoded protein: CASSLAARHTGELFF.